These 15 T cell receptor beta chains originate from one sample sequenced in a study of chemoradiotherapy in HPV16-positive cancers. The assay was immunoSEQ multiplex PCR, and TCRdb's table has in-frame clones only and misses some. The sample consists of about 35,000 clones, 80% to 95% of them appearing once. The sequenced sample was blood, obtained from a patient who underwent chemoradiotherapy. The receptors derive from a human donor with HPV-associated anogenital cancer.

V is TRBV6-5 and J is TRBJ2-7; 7 bases line up with TRBD1. V lost 2 bases and J lost 0; bases outside the gene matches: 7. CDR3 size: 16 residues. Germline-derived CDR1 and CDR2 are MNHEY and SVGAGI. The CDR3 region has the DNA TGTGCCAGCAGTTACAAGGGGACAGTGGGCTCCTACGAGCAGTACTTC. Protein sequence: CASSYKGTVGSYEQYF.

The CDR3 DNA sequence: TGTGCCAGCAGCCCCCCCGGTTACGAGCAGTACTTC. Protein product: CASSPPGYEQYF. This chain links TRBV9 with TRBJ2-7, with D unresolved. The CDR3 spans 12 residues. V was pared by 4 bases and J by 4 bases, with 9 bases between. The germline CDR1 and CDR2 sequences are SGDLS and YYNGEE. Full variable domain (missing parts from reference TRBV9 and TRBJ2-7): DSGVTQTPKHLITATGQRVTLRCSPRSGDLSVYWYQQSLDQGLQFLIQYYNGEERAKGNILERFSAQQFPDLHSELNLSSLELGDSALYFCASSPPGYEQYFGPGTRLTVT.

The chain recombines TRBV9 with TRBJ2-7; 7 bases agree with TRBD2. Germline CDR1 SGDLS, CDR2 YYNGEE. V lost 0 bases and J lost 5; bases outside the gene matches: 5. The CDR3 is 14 amino acids. The CDR3 protein is CASSVGGGINEQYF. The CDR3 DNA follows: TGTGCCAGCAGCGTAGGGGGGGGTATCAACGAGCAGTACTTC.

J is TRBJ2-7 and V is TRBV30; tentatively, D is TRBD2 (5 bases). Germline V CDR1 and CDR2: GTSNPN, SVGIG (reference sequence). The germline V and J ends were trimmed by 0 bases and 0 bases, with 6 bases remaining between them. CDR3 length: 13 residues. Written as DNA, the CDR3 is TGTGCCTGGAGTGTAGGGAGCTCCTACGAGCAGTACTTC. It codes for CAWSVGSSYEQYF.

The CDR3, as DNA: TGCGCCAGCAGCCAACACCCACAGGGGGCTGAGTCCACCATATATTTT. Translated: CASSQHPQGAESTIYF. J is TRBJ1-3 and V is TRBV4-1; TRBD1 aligns across 9 bases. Unmatched junction bases numbered 11, after V lost 2 bases and J lost 9 bases. The germline V gene encodes CDR1 MGHRA and CDR2 YSYEKL. CDR3 size: 16 residues.

The chain is built from TRBV5-4 and TRBJ2-1, with 12 bases that match TRBD2. CDR1 and CDR2 (germline): SGHNT, YYREEE (reference sequence). The CDR3 has 17 residues. With V trimmed by 4 bases and J by 9 bases, 14 bases remained unmatched. CDR3 sequence reads: CASSPTGLAGGRGEQFF. The DNA of the CDR3 is TGTGCCAGCAGCCCAACAGGCCTAGCGGGGGGGCGGGGTGAGCAGTTCTTC.

The V gene is TRBV19, the J gene TRBJ1-6, with D tentatively TRBD1 (5 bases). Between the trimmed V and J ends, which lost 4 bases and 5 bases, there was a span of 18 bases. This CDR3 has 17 residues. CDR1 LNHDA and CDR2 SQIVND come from the germline V gene (reference sequence). The CDR3 nucleotides are TGTGCCAGTAGTACCAATTACCCAGGAGGGGATAATTCACCCCTCCACTTT. It encodes CASSTNYPGGDNSPLHF.

The rearrangement uses TRBV7-8 and TRBJ1-5; no clear D. This CDR3 has 14 amino acids. CDR1 is SGHVS and CDR2 is FQNEAQ in the germline V gene. V was trimmed by 2 bases and J by 3 bases, leaving 8 bases between them. The CDR3 reads CASSLKVTNQPQHF. In DNA, the CDR3 is TGTGCCAGCAGCTTAAAAGTTACCAATCAGCCCCAGCATTTT.

To note about this clone: Distinct nucleotide sequences in the sample also encode this CDR3. The V call is TRBV5-1, the J call TRBJ2-3; 13 bases match TRBD2. The CDR3 is 16 residues long. Germline lookup yields CDR1 SGHRS and CDR2 YFSETQ. V lost 4 bases, J lost 6 bases, and 8 bases stayed unmatched. The CDR3 loop is CASSQGLAGAGDTQYF. The CDR3 nucleotides are TGCGCCAGCAGCCAAGGACTAGCGGGGGCCGGCGATACGCAGTATTTT.

V is TRBV20-1 and J is TRBJ2-7; no definite D call. Trimming removed 5 bases at V and 0 bases at J, with 5 bases between. CDR1 DFQATT and CDR2 SNEGSKA come from the germline V gene (reference sequence). CDR3 length: 11 amino acids. The CDR3 loop reads CSAFSSYEQYF. CDR3 nucleotide sequence: TGCAGTGCTTTCAGCTCCTACGAGCAGTACTTC.

The J gene is TRBJ2-1, the V gene TRBV4-2; D is perhaps TRBD2 (6 bases). Trimming removed 0 bases from V and 3 bases from J, with 21 bases in between. The CDR3 loop spans 19 amino acids. Per the germline V gene, CDR1 is LGHNA and CDR2 is YNFKEQ. CDR3 nucleotide sequence: TGTGCCAGCAGCCAAGAACTAAGTCACGGGAGCGACCTCTACAATGAGCAGTTCTTC. Its translation is CASSQELSHGSDLYNEQFF.

The CDR3 sequence is CASSRYRGAEAFF. The CDR3 nucleotides are TGTGCCAGCAGCCGGTATCGGGGCGCTGAAGCTTTCTTT. The chain couples TRBV7-6 to TRBJ1-1; tentative D call: TRBD1 (5 bases). This CDR3 comprises 13 residues. The V gene's germline CDR1 is SGHVS and CDR2 FNYEAQ. Trimming took off 5 bases at V and 6 bases at J, with 13 bases between the two ends.

This chain uses TRBV7-3 with TRBJ1-1, with D possibly being TRBD1 (6 bases). CDR3 length: 14 residues. V lost 4 bases and J lost 1, with 10 bases in between. The germline gives CDR1 SGHTA, CDR2 FQGTGA. CDR3 sequence: CASSSAGANTEAFF. CDR3 DNA: TGTGCCAGCAGCTCGGCGGGGGCGAACACTGAAGCTTTCTTT.

V gene TRBV28 combines with J gene TRBJ2-7; unclear D gene. This CDR3 comprises 13 residues. Trimming removed 7 bases at V and 4 bases at J, with 14 bases between. CDR1 and CDR2 from the germline V gene are MDHEN and SYDVKM. CDR3 nucleotides: TGTGCCAGCACCCGACGTGAAATTTACGAGCAGTACTTC. Its translation is CASTRREIYEQYF.

The chain links TRBV5-1 to TRBJ2-3; tentatively, D is TRBD2 (7 bases). Looked up from germline, CDR1 is SGHRS and CDR2 is YFSETQ. The CDR3 contains 16 residues. Trimming shortened V by 6 bases and J by 5 bases, and 22 bases separated the two germline ends. CDR3 sequence: CASTSGGQWRGDTQYF. CDR3 in DNA: TGCGCCAGCACCTCCGGGGGGCAGTGGAGAGGAGATACGCAGTATTTT. Full variable domain (remainder filled in from reference TRBV5-1 and TRBJ2-3): KAGVTQTPRYLIKTRGQQVTLSCSPISGHRSVSWYQQTPGQGLQFLFEYFSETQRNKGNFPGRFSGRQFSNSRSEMNVSTLELGDSALYLCASTSGGQWRGDTQYFGPGTRLTVL.